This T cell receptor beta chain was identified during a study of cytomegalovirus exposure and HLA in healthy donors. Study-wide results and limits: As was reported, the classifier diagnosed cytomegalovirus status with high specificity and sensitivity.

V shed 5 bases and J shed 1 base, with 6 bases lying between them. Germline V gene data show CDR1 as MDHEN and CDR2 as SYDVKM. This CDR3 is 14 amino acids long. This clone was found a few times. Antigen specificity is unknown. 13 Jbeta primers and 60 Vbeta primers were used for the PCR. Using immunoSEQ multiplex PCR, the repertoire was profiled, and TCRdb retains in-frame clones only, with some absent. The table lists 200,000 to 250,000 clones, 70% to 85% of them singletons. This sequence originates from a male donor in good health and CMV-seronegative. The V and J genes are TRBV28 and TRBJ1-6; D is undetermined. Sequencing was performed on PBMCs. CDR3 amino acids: CASSITSYNSPLHF. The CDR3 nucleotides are TGTGCCAGCAGTATCACATCCTATAATTCACCCCTCCACTTT.